In this sample, the clone carrying this T cell receptor (beta chain) turned up many times. The antigen remains undetermined. The CDR3 runs 17 residues. V lost 0 bases, J lost 3 bases, and 18 bases lay in between. Germline V lookup: CDR1 DFQATT, CDR2 SNEGSKA (reference sequence). The sample belongs to a study of T-cell reconstitution after alpha-beta-depleted transplantation in children. General study results and limits: At one year after transplant, newly produced T cells mostly accounted for T-cell counts and diversity. Expanded graft clones numbering several hundred reportedly gave rise to alpha-beta T cells about two months after transplant.

Unique molecular identifiers were built into the TCRbeta library. MiXCR was run by TCRdb on the PCR reads, yielding one entry per CDR3 protein. The table includes roughly 98,000 distinct CDR3 sequences, around 15% detected once. Sequencing used PBMCs, mostly from graft donor cells, obtained 180 days after TCRalphabeta/CD19-depleted stem cell transplant. This TCR was recovered from a male patient aged 2 to 10 who had a stem cell transplant for acute lymphoblastic leukemia, so the T cells may come from the graft donor. The chain links TRBV20-1 to TRBJ1-5; D gene unclear. The CDR3 reads CSARDLLGTYYNQPQHF. As DNA, the CDR3 is TGCAGTGCTAGAGATCTCTTGGGTACATATTACAATCAGCCCCAGCATTTT.